This T cell receptor beta chain stems from a study of blood T cells in healthy people across ages. Study in general: Roughly one uniquely barcoded beta molecule per two T cells was captured. Study outcomes and limitations: The unsorted PBMCs prevented any conclusive comparison of naive versus antigen-experienced cells.

Germline V gives CDR1 MGHDK, CDR2 SYGVNS. The CDR3 consists of 16 residues. The V and J ends lost 6 bases and 11 bases, in that order; junction bases with no gene match: 20. Remarks on this clonotype: The antigen remains undetermined.

Donors were systemically healthy Caucasian individuals from Russia aged about 6 to 95 years. A minimum of 7 million PBMCs was isolated per sample. It was with a sample-barcoded 5' primer and a J-beta primer mix that a second PCR of about 6 to 11 cycles was run. One entry per CDR3 protein, called by TCRdb with MiXCR from the 5' RACE reads. The sample lists about 760,000 distinct CDR3 sequences, just over 55% occurring once. J is TRBJ2-5 and V is TRBV25-1; 8 bases agree with TRBD2. The TCR originated in a middle-aged man in good health. Source material: blood. The CDR3 DNA reads TGTGCCAGCAGAGGGACTAGGGACCATCCCTACAATGAGCAGTACTTC. It codes for CASRGTRDHPYNEQYF.